A selection of T cell receptor beta chains follows, all from one sample in a study of T-cell memory formation after mild COVID-19. TCRdb re-called the 5' RACE reads with MiXCR, one entry per CDR3 protein. In the table there are around 470,000 distinct CDR3 sequences, roughly 20% of which are singletons. The specimen sequenced was PBMCs or a T cell subset sorted from them (not recorded which). The origin of the receptors is an adult woman who had mild COVID-19 (a few samples of this study predate the infection). Cell type and time point are not known. The CDR3 runs from the conserved cysteine through the conserved F or W.

>TRBJ1-2|TRBV12-3/TRBV12-4
CASSARQVLLNYGYTF
>TRBJ2-7|TRBV4-2
CASSQEDSSYEQYF
>TRBJ2-7|TRBV29-1
CSVEWGGRPYEQYF
>TRBJ2-5|TRBV20-1
CSARDPQTGQETQYF
>TRBJ1-2|TRBV27
CASGQGPNYGYTF
>TRBJ1-6|TRBV12-3/TRBV12-4
CASSPQPNSPLHF
>TRBJ2-7|TRBV12-3/TRBV12-4
CASTSGGGPSFEQYF
>TRBJ2-1|TRBV7-9
CASSFEGSREGGEQFF
>TRBJ2-7|TRBV5-6
CASSFGQGIYEQYF
>TRBJ1-1|TRBV21-1
CASSKGDREWNTEAFF
>TRBJ2-2|TRBV6-2/TRBV6-3
CASSYLAGGPNTGELFF
>TRBJ2-1|TRBV24-1
CATGRNNEQFF
>TRBJ2-1|TRBV7-3
CASSSRQYNEQFF
>TRBJ2-1|TRBV12-3/TRBV12-4
CASSRRGVEQFF
>TRBJ2-3|TRBV10-3
CATSLEGRADTQYF
>TRBJ2-7|TRBV25-1
CASSEVEATSYEQYF
>TRBJ2-3|TRBV7-6
CASSLGSGVTDTQYF
>TRBJ2-2|TRBV4-1
CASSRGQGPNTGELFF
>TRBJ2-7|TRBV3-1
CASSQGFPSGRWRYEQYF
>TRBJ2-2|TRBV5-1
CASSLAWGNTGELFF
>TRBJ1-1|TRBV12-3/TRBV12-4
CASSSWTASNTEAFF
>TRBJ2-1|TRBV13
CASSSQLAGFNEQFF
>TRBJ1-5|TRBV6-6
CASSLGLMGNQPQHF
>TRBJ2-2|TRBV11-3
CASSHTSGRYWNTGELFF
>TRBJ2-5|TRBV7-2
CASSLDLAGGAETQYF
>TRBJ2-2|TRBV7-6
CASSPHTATASAGELFF
>TRBJ2-7|TRBV13
CASSSQTSGATYEQYF
>TRBJ1-3|TRBV12-3/TRBV12-4
CASSRASGNTIYF
>TRBJ2-1|TRBV7-9
CASRPLAGTSYNEQFF
>TRBJ2-7|TRBV19
CASSIAQGAHYEQYF
>TRBJ2-4|TRBV11-3
CASSLGGSGIGLGAAKNIQYF
>TRBJ2-3|TRBV29-1
CSVVYAPEGGADTQYF
>TRBJ1-1|TRBV6-5
CASLGQEAEAFF
>TRBJ2-3|TRBV24-1
CATSANEVDTQYF
>TRBJ2-1|TRBV7-9
CASSTQGSYNEQFF
>TRBJ1-1|TRBV6-5
CASSTVPVRNTEAFF
>TRBJ2-7|TRBV7-9
CASSPRQGVPYEQYF
>TRBJ2-7|TRBV12-3/TRBV12-4
CASSFSGRPYEQYF
>TRBJ1-1|TRBV12-3/TRBV12-4
CASRQQGANTEAFF
>TRBJ2-3|TRBV5-1
CASSSNGWETDTQYF
>TRBJ2-3|TRBV20-1
CSASGTSGPRADTQYF
>TRBJ2-7|TRBV5-1
CASSLEGSGAYEQYF
>TRBJ1-1|TRBV7-9
CASSLVGSMNTEAFF
>TRBJ1-5|TRBV30
CAWSVGGNQPQHF
>TRBJ2-1|TRBV12-3/TRBV12-4
CASTPSLGVGEQFF
>TRBJ1-5|TRBV12-5
CASGLGGQGYQPQHF
>TRBJ2-7|TRBV24-1
CATSEGGLAGDNEQYF
>TRBJ2-1|TRBV7-2
CASSLLAGGPGEQFF
>TRBJ2-2|TRBV12-3/TRBV12-4
CASRRDTNTGELFF
>TRBJ2-1|TRBV11-2
CASSLGPGTSGIDEQFF
>TRBJ2-1|TRBV20-1
CSASSRDNEQFF